This TCR beta chain was recorded in a study of cytomegalovirus exposure and HLA in healthy donors (TCRdb year 2017). Turning to the overall study: According to an earlier analysis of a few hundred of the donors, roughly 180 million T cells yielded over 100 million unique TCR beta sequences and 276 Gb of sequence data. An early release that covered about 600 HLA-typed donors contained about 290 gigabases of sequencing data and 70 million to 100 million unique TCR sequences. Of the roughly 390 genotyped donors, approximately 82% fell in the genetic ancestry cluster associated with self-reported Caucasian donors. The study was designed to test whether signatures of past pathogen exposure could be identified by cataloging public T cell receptors. The study profiled the T cell repertoires of 550 to 700 subjects by immunosequencing and related them to cytomegalovirus serostatus. A separate validation cohort of roughly 130 different subjects was used in addition to the roughly 720-subject first cohort. To predict cytomegalovirus infection status, the study combined high-throughput TCR immunosequencing, statistical association of individual TCRs with disease status, and machine learning. A later analysis re-analyzed previously published TCR beta repertoires from 666 donors and added high-resolution HLA genotyping to study TCR occurrence patterns. The later analysis used no new phenotypic data to find candidate immune exposures, relying instead on TCR beta sequences and their occurrence across donors. To decide whether each TCR beta V gene segment behaved as functional or pseudogenic, an earlier analysis of some 600 of the donors relied on high-throughput TCR beta sequencing. Donor age, sex, ethnicity and CMV serostatus were compiled alongside the repertoire data. In a later genetic analysis, genome-wide SNP genotypes for about three fifths of the 666 donors were used, and that subset was treated as a discovery cohort. All discovery cohort repertoires had been generated on a single sequencing platform. HLA typing included class I and class II loci at four-digit resolution. The number of typed donors differed by locus: roughly 629-640 for A, B, C, DRB1 and DQB1; approximately 540 for DQA1; 606 for DPA1; and roughly 450 for DPB1. Five DR-DQ haplotypes were treated as single units for association and clustering because of strong linkage in the cohort. Across some 400 genotyped donors of the cohort, an average of about 200,000 unique TCR beta nucleotide sequences per donor were sequenced, and 15% to 20% of those sequences were non-productive. The full study reports these points: In a later analysis, TCR association rates were found to vary across HLA loci, with the most associated TCRs seen for DRB1 alleles and the fewest for HLA-C alleles. The cohort was sequenced for TCR beta chains only, and without alpha or paired-chain data the features that could be detected were limited. A later analysis reported that several top co-occurrence clusters appeared linked to parvovirus B19, influenza, CMV and Epstein-Barr virus. Because the 87-base-pair reads could not distinguish some IMGT-functional V segments, including TRBV6-2 and TRBV6-3, those segments were excluded. Most CMV-associated TCR beta chains appeared to be HLA-restricted in a later analysis, and the HLA associations seemed to be driven largely by CMV exposure. Most TCR sequences were seen in very few donors, while some public TCRs were found in many individuals. Compared with equally common non-associated chains, HLA-associated TCR beta chains in a later analysis were more clonally expanded and had lower generation probabilities. A few of the identified cytomegalovirus-associated TCR beta chains were confirmed in vitro to be specific for cytomegalovirus antigens. V-gene and J-gene trimming of TCR beta chains was associated with a missense DCLRE1C variant in a later genetic analysis, and the association was replicated in an independent cohort. Broadly in line with IMGT annotations, most TCR beta V segments showed up in productive rearrangements about 90% or about 30% of the time in an earlier analysis of a few hundred of the donors. Correlated functional status among segregating V segments might reflect linkage disequilibrium, but an unknown experimental factor could not be ruled out. The classifier was reported to diagnose cytomegalovirus status with high specificity and sensitivity in both the original and validation cohorts. The only immune exposure information available for the cohort was CMV serostatus. Because counts were too low, approximately 18 rarely observed V segments, including chromosome 9 orphons, were excluded from the earlier analysis of around 640 of the donors. The sequencing pipeline was judged likely to have produced a cluster of highly shared sequence variants as a technical artifact. Because some donors lacked HLA typing at each locus, the association tests relied only on the typed subset. A further reported finding was that TCR beta sequences accurately predicted the HLA-A and HLA-B alleles for most subjects in the first cohort. Presence/absence analyses assumed roughly uniform sequencing depth across donors, an assumption that may not hold. Specific HLA alleles were associated with over 15,000 TCR beta sequences at a false discovery rate of 0.05 in a later analysis. When HLA alleles, especially DR and DQ, strongly co-occurred, TCR associations were difficult to assign to individual alleles. The authors suggested that the approach could potentially be generalized to other disease states and immunological phenotypes. Compared with the 666-donor mean, donors in an Asian-associated ancestry cluster had fewer N-insertions in productive TCRs, according to a later genetic analysis. In the study, some 180 TCR beta chains were listed as associated with cytomegalovirus.

The cohort was made up of approximately 670 healthy bone marrow donors. At the time of sampling, every cohort member was nominally healthy, though immune exposures that went unrecorded were likely present. The donor was CMV seronegative and was included in the group of several hundred seronegative cohort members. Every donor gave a peripheral blood sample, and the peripheral blood mononuclear cells from that sample were used for TCR beta sequencing. The Qiagen DNeasy Blood Extraction Kit was used to extract genomic DNA from the blood cell samples. Libraries were built with the immunoSEQ multiplex PCR assay. The multiplex PCR relied on a mix of 60 forward primers for TCR Vbeta segments and 13 reverse primers for TCR Jbeta segments. Amplification of the CDR3 region of rearranged TCR beta genes was performed with a multiplex PCR assay on genomic DNA. Amplified TCR beta libraries were sequenced as 87-base-pair reads on the Illumina HiSeq System. On the study's bioinformatics: A later analysis tallied tens of millions of unique TCR beta chains across the roughly 610 repertoires, and about 12 million of those chains were shared by two or more donors. To remove PCR and sequencing errors, raw reads were error-corrected and collapsed into unique sequences using a nearest-neighbor algorithm that merged closely related sequences. CDR3 sequences were aligned to IMGT reference sequences to assign V, D and J gene segments. Each retained sequence needed at least a six-nucleotide match to both a V gene segment and a J gene segment. Rearrangements were called productive when the CDR3 lacked stop codons and stayed in frame with V and J; all others were non-productive. CDR3 was defined by IMGT convention, running from the second conserved V-encoded cysteine to the conserved J-encoded phenylalanine. The earlier analysis of more than 450 of the donors excluded sequences that lacked an unambiguous match to a single V gene segment. In an earlier analysis of around 590 of the donors, a V segment was called functional when productive rearrangements were above 56.7%, and segregating when the standard deviation between donors exceeded 5%. To diagnose cytomegalovirus status from the catalog of TCR beta chain sequences, a statistical classification framework was built. In a later analysis, TCR nucleotide sequences were compared against IMGT/GENE-DB human TR gene sequences so that V and J genes could be assigned. Using the TCRdist pipeline, a later analysis assigned CDR3 sequences along with most-parsimonious VDJ recombination scenarios. In a later analysis, each TCR beta chain was defined by its CDR3 amino acid sequence together with its V-gene family, and reads without a unique V-gene family were excluded. A later analysis removed 550 to 700 highly shared, low-generation-probability nucleotide sequences to deal with suspected cross-contamination and a sequencing artifact. For each public chain, a later analysis derived a clonal expansion index from normalized ranks of inferred template counts within each repertoire. In a later analysis, generation probabilities were computed with a VDJ recombination model fitted to out-of-frame rearrangements, and the resulting probabilities were checked against IGoR. In a later analysis, TCR-TCR, TCR-HLA and TCR-CMV co-occurrence was scored with hypergeometric tests, and a repertoire-size bias correction was applied to TCR pairs. In a later analysis, false discovery rates were estimated by permuting HLA or CMV assignments 20 times. In a later analysis, co-occurring TCRs were grouped with DBSCAN, and TCRdist sequence similarity was added when clustering was performed within HLA-allele-positive subsets. Co-occurrence clustering excluded repertoires with fewer than 30,000 or more than 120,000 public chains, plus five with anomalous nucleotide sharing. TCRdb retrieved this table from immuneACCESS and kept in-frame rearrangements only. Not all clones are present; in checked studies, unresolved V genes account for under half, and no reason is known for the remainder. V, J and clone size were drawn from that table, and D and trimming were deduced from the DNA. The sample profile shows around 170,000 clones; around 73% of them were found once. The top ten hold more than 1.4% of the sample.

This clone occurred a few times. No cognate antigen has been identified for it. Base qualities were left out, and no much larger clone turns up one base away. The CDR3, from cysteine to phenylalanine, totals 12 residues. Of the read, only the CDR3 DNA is kept; its 36 bases are in frame from base 1. The junction shows trimming of 1 base on V and 7 bases on J, plus 5 bases between the germline ends. CDR1 and CDR2 are drawn from the germline V gene: SGHTA, FQGTGA. The rearrangement combines TRBV7-3 with TRBJ2-1; too little of a D gene remains to name it. The sample taken for sequencing was PBMCs. This receptor was taken from a male donor in good health and CMV-seronegative. The DNA reads TGTGCCAGCAGCTTAAACGGGAATGAGCAGTTCTTC. Its protein product is CASSLNGNEQFF.